Shown below are 11 T cell receptor beta chains from a single sample sequenced in a study of molecular identifiers for immune sequencing clone quantification. TCRdb used MiXCR to reprocess the PCR reads, holding one entry per CDR3 protein. The sample carries around 460,000 distinct CDR3 sequences, 25% recorded once. The sequencing sample was made of naive CD8+ T cells from blood, with Jurkat cell RNA spiked in. Subset described: FACS-sorted CD8+CD4-CCR7+CD45RA+ naive T cells. The receptors derive from a human donor in good health. Some libraries in this study had Jurkat cell RNA spiked in.

The rearrangement uses TRBV20-1 and TRBJ2-5, with D hard to call. The V end was cut by 6 bases, the J end by 0 bases, with 14 bases between. CDR1 is DFQATT and CDR2 is SNEGSKA in the germline V gene (reference sequence). The CDR3 extends over 14 amino acids. CDR3 coding DNA: TGCAGTGCCCAAGGCAAACAAAACCAAGAGACCCAGTACTTC. Translated: CSAQGKQNQETQYF.

This clonotype has more than one count but fewer than ten. No conserved phenylalanine or tryptophan is present at the end of the CDR3, so a read error is the likely explanation. The chain has TRBV7-9 and TRBJ2-7; D is unresolved. Deletions cut 1 base from V and 2 bases from J, with 12 bases between. Per the germline V gene, CDR1 is SEHNR and CDR2 is FQNEAQ (reference sequence). The CDR3 totals 15 residues. The CDR3 DNA reads TGTGCCAGCAGCTTAGGGGGTAGGCGGACCTACGAGCAGTACCTC. It encodes CASSLGGRRTYEQYL.

V is TRBV28 and J is TRBJ1-6; D ambiguous. The V end was cut by 4 bases, the J end by 2 bases, with 15 bases between. This CDR3 is 17 amino acids long. CDR1 and CDR2 (germline): MDHEN, SYDVKM. This CDR3 is CASSSLGAGTYNSPLHF. CDR3 sequence (DNA): TGTGCCAGCAGTTCATTAGGCGCGGGAACCTATAATTCACCCCTCCACTTT. The variable domain in full, completed from reference TRBV28 and TRBJ1-6, reads DVKVTQSSRYLVKRTGEKVFLECVQDMDHENMFWYRQDPGLGLRLIYFSYDVKMKEKGDIPEGYSVSREKKERFSLILESASTNQTSMYLCASSSLGAGTYNSPLHFGNGTRLTVT.

This clonotype was recorded at least ten times. J is TRBJ1-1 and V is TRBV29-1; D not certain. V was pared by 0 bases and J by 1 base, with 3 bases between. The CDR3 extends over 12 amino acids. The germline V gene has CDR1 SQVTM and CDR2 ANQGSEA. The CDR3 loop reads CSVEDQNTEAFF. As DNA, the CDR3 is TGCAGCGTTGAAGACCAGAACACTGAAGCTTTCTTT.

The sample holds a few counts of this clonotype. The chain joins TRBV4-1 to TRBJ1-5; the D is unclear. CDR3 length: 17 amino acids. V was trimmed by 3 bases and J by 7 bases, leaving 22 bases between them. Germline values: CDR1 MGHRA, CDR2 YSYEKL. Here the CDR3 reads CASSQPSTNLWGQPQHF. The CDR3 nucleotides read TGCGCCAGCAGCCAGCCCTCGACTAATCTTTGGGGACAGCCCCAGCATTTT.

This sequence joins TRBV6-2 or TRBV6-3 and TRBJ2-1, with 7 bases that match TRBD2. CDR1 and CDR2 from the germline V gene are MNHEY and SVGEGT. The V and J ends lost 7 bases and 12 bases, in that order; junction bases with no gene match: 18. The CDR3 extends over 15 amino acids. The CDR3 DNA reads as TGTGCCAGCACCCTTGGCGGGGACTACGACGCGGCGCAGTTCTTC. Protein: CASTLGGDYDAAQFF.

The chain recombines TRBV4-3 with TRBJ1-4; the D gene is possibly TRBD1 (5 bases). V lost 0 bases and J 6 bases, leaving 14 bases between the germline ends. Looked up from germline, CDR1 is LGHNA and CDR2 is YSLEER. The CDR3 has 16 amino acids. Written as DNA, the CDR3 is TGCGCCAGCAGCCAAGATTGGAGGGGCAGTTATGAAAAACTGTTTTTT. Its protein is CASSQDWRGSYEKLFF.

The chain couples TRBV30 to TRBJ2-3; 7 positions match TRBD2. The V segment lost 4 bases and the J segment 3 bases; nucleotides outside the gene matches: 10. Germline CDR1 is GTSNPN and CDR2 is SVGIG (reference sequence). The CDR3 runs 15 residues. CDR3 loop: CAWNGGGSWTDTQYF. As DNA, the CDR3 is TGTGCCTGGAACGGGGGAGGGAGTTGGACAGATACGCAGTATTTT.

Comments on this clonotype: Being one base from a much bigger clone, this may be a read error. The chain carries TRBV6-5 and TRBJ1-4; 7 positions match TRBD1. The CDR3 has 16 residues. Germline V gene sequence: CDR1 MNHEY, CDR2 SVGAGI. CDR3 loop: CTSRKEETGTNEKLFF. The CDR3 DNA reads TGTACCAGCAGGAAAGAGGAGACAGGGACTAATGAAAAACTGTTTTTT.

This clonotype was detected many times. The rearrangement uses TRBV7-9 and TRBJ2-2; no clear D. Germline CDR1 reads SEHNR; CDR2 reads FQNEAQ (reference sequence). Trimming cost V 5 bases and J 7 bases, with 11 bases left between them. The CDR3 length is 13 residues. The CDR3 is CASSPRVSGELFF. The DNA for the CDR3 is TGTGCCAGCAGCCCCCGTGTGAGCGGGGAGCTGTTTTTT.

V and J are TRBV5-5 and TRBJ1-3; D is uncertain. The V end lost 4 bases, the J end lost 0 bases, and 23 bases lay between the germline ends. Germline V gene data show CDR1 as SGHKS and CDR2 as YYEKEE (reference sequence). The CDR3 extends over 19 amino acids. DNA of the CDR3: TGTGCCAGCAGCGTGCCCCTGTCCGGCGCCAACATCTCTGGAAACACCATATATTTT. Translation: CASSVPLSGANISGNTIYF. Using reference TRBV5-5 and TRBJ1-3 for the parts outside the CDR3, the full variable domain is DAGVTQSPTHLIKTRGQQVTLRCSPISGHKSVSWYQQVLGQGPQFIFQYYEKEERGRGNFPDRFSARQFPNYSSELNVNALLLGDSALYLCASSVPLSGANISGNTIYFGEGSWLTVV.